This T cell receptor (beta chain) derives from a study of T cells in women clearing cervical HPV infection. Sequencing was performed with immunoSEQ multiplex PCR; in TCRdb, only in-frame clones are kept and a portion is missing. In all, the sample yields tens of thousands of clones. Regarding this clone: Its specificity is unknown.

Each participant carried one incident cervical HPV16 infection only. The study, taken as a whole, reports: Effector/memory and HPV-specific T cells were not isolated, and association timing is unknown.

The sequenced sample consisted of blood buffy coat. This TCR was sampled from a woman between 18 and 70 years old with a cervical HPV16 infection that either progressed to CIN3+ or cleared (not recorded which).

CDR3 loop: CSARSGNQPQHF. Partial CDR3 DNA: TGCAGTGCTAGGTCGGGCAATCAGCCC. The J gene is TRBJ1-5, the V gene TRBV20-1; D gene unclear. The read ends 3 residues early relative to the CDR3; the germline J gene fills the gap. The CDR3 has 12 residues. The germline V gene encodes CDR1 DFQATT and CDR2 SNEGSKA (reference sequence). V lost 3 bases to trimming and J lost 2 bases, with 5 bases between them.